The entry below describes one TCR beta chain. Germline V gene data show CDR1 as KGHDR and CDR2 as SFDVKD. V was trimmed by 9 bases and J by 5 bases, leaving 10 bases between them. This CDR3 has 11 amino acids. The data were taken from a study of brain T cells in children with intractable seizures. Libraries were prepared by immunoSEQ multiplex PCR; TCRdb keeps only in-frame clonotypes and omits some of them. The profile shows about 80,000 clones, roughly 89% of them singletons. The clonotype comes from a girl aged 2 to 9 with Rasmussen encephalitis and intractable seizures. Sequencing used peripheral blood, obtained at surgery. This chain links TRBV24-1 with TRBJ2-7, with TRBD2 as a possible D gene (6 bases). CDR3: CATAWEDEQYF. The CDR3 DNA is TGTGCCACCGCCTGGGAGGACGAGCAGTACTTC.